These 10 T cell receptor beta chains came from one sample sequenced in a study of T cells in narcolepsy (dated by TCRdb to 2017 to 2018). Library creation used the immunoSEQ multiplex PCR assay. TCRdb mirrors the immuneACCESS table, restricted to in-frame sequences. Some clones are absent from its copies; in checked studies, under half trace to an unresolved V gene, and the reason for the others is unknown. For this sample the table gives approximately 32,000 clones, of which roughly 87% were detected only once. Of the sample, roughly 0.79% falls within the top ten clones. The sample was CD45RA- memory CD4+ T cells from PBMCs. The sample's cell subset or site label, decoded: memory T cells sorted ex vivo from peripheral blood. The origin of the receptors is a human donor with narcolepsy.

The V gene is TRBV19, the J gene TRBJ2-2, with 8 nucleotides matching TRBD1. This CDR3 has 16 amino acids. Germline trimming cut 2 bases from V and 4 bases from J; bases unmatched to any gene: 6. Germline V gene lookup returns CDR1 LNHDA and CDR2 SQIVND (reference sequence). CDR3 DNA: TGTGCCAGTAGTATACGGACAGGGCGTGCCACCGGGGAGCTGTTTTTT. This sequence encodes CASSIRTGRATGELFF.

This sequence joins TRBV28 and TRBJ1-5; TRBD1 might be the D (6 bases). Germline-derived CDR1 and CDR2 are MDHEN and SYDVKM. The CDR3 runs 18 residues. V lost 3 bases, J lost 0 bases, and 18 bases lay in between. Here the CDR3 reads CASSFLGAEDNSNQPQHF. CDR3 bases: TGTGCCAGCAGTTTTCTGGGGGCAGAAGATAATAGCAATCAGCCCCAGCATTTT.

This chain joins TRBV30 and TRBJ2-5; 12 bases map to TRBD2. Germline assignment: CDR1 GTSNPN and CDR2 SVGIG (reference sequence). The V gene end was trimmed by 1 base and the J gene end by 4 bases; junction bases not matched to a gene: 10. This CDR3 contains 17 residues. The CDR3, as DNA: TGTGCCTGGAGTGGGCTAGCGGGAGGGTGGATGGTAGAGACCCAGTACTTC. Amino acids: CAWSGLAGGWMVETQYF.

This sequence joins TRBV14 and TRBJ1-2, with D unresolved. The CDR3 covers 14 residues. V was shortened by 0 bases and J by 8 bases, with 13 bases between the two germline ends. Germline V gives CDR1 SGHDN, CDR2 FVKESK. CDR3 sequence reads: CASSQDPTTRGYTF. DNA of the CDR3: TGTGCCAGCAGCCAAGACCCAACAACGAGGGGCTACACCTTC.

Note on this clone: The same CDR3 arises from other DNA sequences in this sample as well. The chain combines TRBV19 with TRBJ2-7; TRBD1 might be the D (6 bases). V was shortened by 6 bases and J by 5 bases, with 17 bases between the two germline ends. The germline gives CDR1 LNHDA, CDR2 SQIVND (reference sequence). This CDR3 is 14 amino acids long. The CDR3 nucleotides are TGTGCCAGTAGGTTACCGGGACAAACCAACGAGCAGTACTTC. This translates into CASRLPGQTNEQYF. The full variable domain, in which reference TRBV19 and TRBJ2-7 provide the parts outside the CDR3, is DGGITQSPKYLFRKEGQNVTLSCEQNLNHDAMYWYRQDPGQGLRLIYYSQIVNDFQKGDIAEGYSVSREKKESFPLTVTSAQKNPTAFYLCASRLPGQTNEQYFGPGTRLTVT.

The chain recombines TRBV7-7 with TRBJ2-1, with D possibly being TRBD1 or TRBD2 (5 bases each). Trimming cost V 5 bases and J 8 bases, with 13 bases left between them. Germline lookup yields CDR1 SSHAT and CDR2 FNYEAQ (reference sequence). The CDR3 runs to 13 residues. CDR3 sequence (DNA): TGTGCCAGCAGCCCATTACGGGGCGATGAGCAGTTCTTC. It codes for CASSPLRGDEQFF. Drawing the rest from reference TRBV7-7 and TRBJ2-1, the complete variable domain is GAGVSQSPRYKVTKRGQDVTLRCDPISSHATLYWYQQALGQGPEFLTYFNYEAQPDKSGLPSDRFSAERPEGSISTLTIQRTEQRDSAMYRCASSPLRGDEQFFGPGTRLTVL.

This clone has just one count. This chain connects TRBV7-8 to TRBJ1-4; 9 nucleotides align to TRBD1. Trimming took 6 bases from V and 10 from J; bases not matched to a gene: 15. This CDR3 is built from 16 residues. Germline V gives CDR1 SGHVS, CDR2 FQNEAQ. The CDR3, as DNA: TGTGCCAGCAGTTTGGGGACAGGGTATTCCGAAGGAAAACTGTTTTTT. Residues: CASSLGTGYSEGKLFF.

V usage is TRBV5-8 and J usage is TRBJ1-6; the match to TRBD1 covers 7 bases. Germline CDR1 and CDR2: SGHTS and YDEGEE. CDR3 size: 20 residues. V lost 4 bases, J lost 0 bases, and 16 bases stayed unmatched. CDR3 amino acids: CASSPTGMLFDSSYNSPLHF. For the CDR3, the DNA is TGTGCCAGCAGCCCGACAGGGATGCTTTTTGATAGCTCCTATAATTCACCCCTCCACTTT. Full variable domain (outside the CDR3, taken from reference TRBV5-8 and TRBJ1-6): EAGVTQSPTHLIKTRGQQATLRCSPISGHTSVYWYQQALGLGLQFLLWYDEGEERNRGNFPPRFSGRQFPNYSSELNVNALELEDSALYLCASSPTGMLFDSSYNSPLHFGNGTRLTVT.

The chain links TRBV18 to TRBJ1-2, with TRBD1 matching over 7 bases. This CDR3 comprises 14 residues. CDR1 KGHSH and CDR2 LQKENI come from the germline V gene. V trimming: 2 bases; J trimming: 3 bases; junction bases outside the gene matches: 3. The CDR3 is CASSPNRGHYGYTF. The CDR3, as DNA: TGTGCCAGCTCACCAAACAGGGGACACTATGGCTACACCTTC.

V usage is TRBV4-3 and J usage is TRBJ1-1; 7 positions agree with TRBD1. This CDR3 is built from 14 residues. Trimming removed 8 bases from V and 1 base from J; junction bases left unmatched: 7. Germline assignment: CDR1 LGHNA and CDR2 YSLEER. In nucleotides, the CDR3 is TGCGCCAGCCGAGCCGGGACAGAGAACACTGAAGCTTTCTTT. Protein: CASRAGTENTEAFF.